The 5 T cell receptor beta chains below were found in one sample sequenced in a study of T cell responses to AZD1222 COVID-19 vaccine. Here immunoSEQ multiplex PCR was the method, and the copy in TCRdb shows in-frame clones only, minus some. The table lists some 100,000 clones, about 86% of them singletons. Specimen: peripheral blood, collected 28 days after the second AZD1222 dose. The receptors stem from an adult who received the AZD1222 COVID-19 vaccine.

This clone showed up many times. V usage is TRBV9 and J usage is TRBJ2-5; 12 bases align to TRBD2. The CDR3 has 15 amino acids. The germline V gene encodes CDR1 SGDLS and CDR2 YYNGEE. V trimming: 6 bases; J trimming: 2 bases; junction bases outside the gene matches: 5. CDR3: CASTPLAGGQETQYF. The CDR3 coding sequence is TGTGCCAGCACCCCTCTAGCGGGGGGGCAAGAGACCCAGTACTTC.

The chain carries TRBV28 and TRBJ1-2; no clear D gene. The CDR3 has 11 residues. The V end lost 4 bases, the J end lost 0 bases, and 0 bases lay between the germline ends. From germline, CDR1 is MDHEN and CDR2 SYDVKM. The CDR3 DNA follows: TGTGCCAGCAGTTCTAACTATGGCTACACCTTC. Protein sequence: CASSSNYGYTF.

V is TRBV24-1 and J is TRBJ1-1; 7 nucleotides agree with TRBD1. This CDR3 contains 16 residues. V gave up 7 bases and J gave up 3 bases; unmatched junction bases: 13. Germline CDR1 KGHDR, CDR2 SFDVKD. The chain's CDR3 is CATRSAGAQGDTEAFF. CDR3 sequence (DNA): TGTGCCACCAGGAGCGCGGGGGCGCAGGGGGACACTGAAGCTTTCTTT.

This clone came up a few times. The V call is TRBV6-2 or TRBV6-3, the J call TRBJ2-1, with a tentative D call TRBD2 (7 bases). Looked up from germline, CDR1 is MNHEY and CDR2 is SVGEGT. This CDR3 comprises 15 residues. The ends were cut back, 6 bases at V and 6 bases at J, with 18 bases in the middle. CDR3 DNA sequence: TGTGCCAGCAGCCCCTACGGGGGGCGGGGCAATGAGCAGTTCTTC. Encoded protein: CASSPYGGRGNEQFF.

V gene TRBV18 combines with J gene TRBJ1-5; 8 nucleotides line up with TRBD1. Germline V CDR1 and CDR2: KGHSH, LQKENI. The CDR3 has 17 residues. The ends lost 3 bases at V and 6 bases at J; junction bases unmatched: 13. CDR3 protein: CASSPRGFGQGGQPQHF. The CDR3 DNA sequence: TGTGCCAGCTCACCCCGGGGATTTGGACAGGGCGGTCAGCCCCAGCATTTT.